These 27 T cell receptor beta chains were sequenced from one sample in a study of identical twins. TCRdb fed the 5' RACE reads into MiXCR, producing one record per CDR3 protein. Among about 890,000 distinct CDR3 sequences listed, approximately 13% were seen once. This same sample was also part of a study on yellow fever vaccine responses in identical twins.

Material for sequencing was PBMCs. These TCRs come from a woman under 30 in good health.

This clonotype has a handful of counts. In DNA form, the CDR3 reads TGCGCCAGCAGCCTCGATAGCGGGAGCATCACAGATACGCAGTATTTT. As protein: CASSLDSGSITDTQYF. The chain has TRBV5-1 and TRBJ2-3, with 9 bases fitting TRBD2. With 4 bases clipped from V and 2 bases from J, the junction kept 8 bases outside the gene matches. Germline assignment: CDR1 SGHRS and CDR2 YFSETQ. The CDR3 sequence is 16 residues long.

The sample holds a few counts of this clonotype. This chain connects TRBV7-9 to TRBJ1-2; D ambiguous. Germline CDR1 is SEHNR and CDR2 is FQNEAQ (reference sequence). CDR3 length equals 13 residues. With 5 bases removed from V and 3 bases from J, the gap between germline ends came to 10 bases. CDR3 in DNA: TGTGCCAGCAGCCACAGTAGCGACTATGGCTACACCTTC. Translated: CASSHSSDYGYTF.

This clonotype came up a few times. The chain couples TRBV7-9 to TRBJ2-3, with TRBD2 identical over 8 bases. The CDR3 is 16 amino acids. V lost 1 base and J lost 4; bases outside the gene matches: 7. Looked up from germline, CDR1 is SEHNR and CDR2 is FQNEAQ (reference sequence). The CDR3 protein is CASSLGPAGDADTQYF. The CDR3 DNA reads as TGTGCCAGCAGCTTAGGCCCAGCGGGAGACGCAGATACGCAGTATTTT.

CDR3 protein: CASSLQGEAYNEQFF. The CDR3 coding sequence is TGCGCCAGCAGCTTGCAGGGAGAGGCCTACAATGAGCAGTTCTTC. This chain joins TRBV5-1 and TRBJ2-1; D tentatively reads TRBD1 or TRBD2 (5 bases each). The V gene's germline CDR1 is SGHRS and CDR2 YFSETQ. V was shortened by 1 base and J by 2 bases, with 10 bases between the two germline ends. The CDR3 length is 15 residues.

V usage is TRBV20-1 and J usage is TRBJ2-1; the match to TRBD2 covers 10 bases. Germline CDR1 reads DFQATT; CDR2 reads SNEGSKA (reference sequence). J was trimmed by 5 bases and V by 6 bases; bases with no gene match: 7. The CDR3 runs to 14 residues. For the CDR3, the DNA is TGCAGTGCCACCGGGAGCGGGGGGGACAATGAGCAGTTCTTC. It codes for CSATGSGGDNEQFF.

The V gene is TRBV20-1, the J gene TRBJ1-2; D ambiguous. Trimming removed 2 bases at V and 0 bases at J, with 10 bases between. There are 14 residues in the CDR3. Germline V CDR1 and CDR2: DFQATT, SNEGSKA (reference sequence). The CDR3 is CSARPGIANYGYTF. The CDR3 DNA reads TGCAGTGCTAGACCGGGAATCGCTAACTATGGCTACACCTTC.

J is TRBJ2-1 and V is TRBV28; D gene ambiguous. Germline CDR1 and CDR2: MDHEN and SYDVKM. The CDR3 spans 14 residues. Trimming removed 5 bases at V and 6 bases at J, with 14 bases between. The CDR3 DNA is TGTGCCAGCAGTCCCACTTCCCCCCCCAATGAGCAGTTCTTC. Translation: CASSPTSPPNEQFF.

This clonotype was observed at least ten times. The rearrangement links TRBV7-9 to TRBJ2-2; no firm D call. The CDR3 has 12 residues. Trimming left V 5 bases short and J 6 bases short, with 7 bases between. Germline V gene lookup returns CDR1 SEHNR and CDR2 FQNEAQ (reference sequence). CDR3 sequence reads: CASSPPAGELFF. The CDR3, as DNA: TGTGCCAGCAGCCCGCCCGCCGGGGAGCTGTTTTTT.

This clonotype has a handful of counts. The chain has TRBV15 and TRBJ2-4; D is undetermined. Trimming cost V 1 base and J 7 bases, with 14 bases left between them. This CDR3 comprises 15 residues. CDR1 is LNHNV, CDR2 YYDKDF, per germline (reference sequence). The CDR3 DNA reads as TGTGCCACCAGCAGAGTCGCCGGCCTTGGGAACATTCAGTACTTC. This sequence encodes CATSRVAGLGNIQYF.

This clonotype was recorded at least ten times. The genes are TRBV27 and TRBJ1-4; D is uncertain. The germline V gene encodes CDR1 MNHEY and CDR2 SMNVEV (reference sequence). V gave up 6 bases and J gave up 4 bases, with 12 bases separating them. The CDR3 length is 14 residues. CDR3 sequence: CASSTLNLNEKLFF. In DNA, the CDR3 is TGTGCCAGCAGCACCTTGAACCTTAATGAAAAACTGTTTTTT. Filled out from reference TRBV27 and TRBJ1-4, the complete variable domain reads EAQVTQNPRYLITVTGKKLTVTCSQNMNHEYMSWYRQDPGLGLRQIYYSMNVEVTDKGDVPEGYKVSRKEKRNFPLILESPSPNQTSLYFCASSTLNLNEKLFFGSGTQLSVL.

This clonotype occurred a few times. The V gene is TRBV29-1, the J gene TRBJ2-1; D remains unclear. Trimming left V 7 bases short and J 7 bases short, with 8 bases between. CDR1 and CDR2 (germline): SQVTM, ANQGSEA. The CDR3 extends over 10 amino acids. CDR3 nucleotide sequence: TGCAGCGGCGAAGGGAATGAGCAGTTCTTC. As protein: CSGEGNEQFF.

This clonotype was observed a few times. The rearrangement joins TRBV11-2 to TRBJ1-6; 7 bases agree with TRBD1. Germline V gene sequence: CDR1 SGHAT, CDR2 FQNNGV. This CDR3 region has 15 residues. V lost 2 bases and J lost 7; bases outside the gene matches: 5. The CDR3 DNA reads as TGTGCCAGCAGCTTATCGGACAGGTGGAATTCACCCCTCCACTTT. Its translation: CASSLSDRWNSPLHF.

J is TRBJ2-3 and V is TRBV7-3, with 9 bases that match TRBD2. The CDR3 is made up of 19 amino acids. V gave up 10 bases and J gave up 3 bases; unmatched junction bases: 23. In germline, CDR1 is SGHTA, CDR2 FQGTGA. For the CDR3, the DNA is TGTGCCACTACACGCCTCCGGGCGAGCGGGAGGATGAGTACAGATACGCAGTATTTT. Protein product: CATTRLRASGRMSTDTQYF.

There are a few counts of this clonotype. This chain joins TRBV19 and TRBJ2-1, with a tentative D call TRBD2 (5 bases). This CDR3 region has 14 residues. CDR1 LNHDA and CDR2 SQIVND come from the germline V gene (reference sequence). Trimming left V 4 bases short and J 3 bases short, with 10 bases between. CDR3 coding DNA: TGTGCCAGTAGTACGAAGACTATCTACAATGAGCAGTTCTTC. It is translated as CASSTKTIYNEQFF.

This chain uses TRBV2 with TRBJ2-7; D not resolved. The germline V gene has CDR1 SNHLY and CDR2 FYNNEI. The V gene lost 4 bases and the J gene lost 1 base, with 8 bases spanning the gap. This CDR3 is built from 13 residues. Here the CDR3 reads CASSGINSYEQYF. The DNA of the CDR3 is TGTGCCAGCAGTGGAATTAATTCCTACGAGCAGTACTTC.

V and J are TRBV7-6 and TRBJ2-1; 8 bases align to TRBD1. The CDR3 contains 15 residues. J lost 7 bases, V lost 2 bases, and 7 bases had no gene match. The germline V gene encodes CDR1 SGHVS and CDR2 FNYEAQ. The CDR3 here is CASSLMSGGENEQFF. DNA of the CDR3: TGTGCCAGCAGCTTAATGTCAGGGGGCGAGAATGAGCAGTTCTTC.

This chain joins TRBV7-6 and TRBJ2-3, with D uncertain. Germline V gives CDR1 SGHVS, CDR2 FNYEAQ. The CDR3 runs to 15 residues. The V end lost 2 bases, the J end lost 3 bases, and 12 bases lay between the germline ends. The CDR3 is CASSLTALGTDTQYF. In DNA, the CDR3 is TGTGCCAGCAGCTTAACAGCGTTGGGGACAGATACGCAGTATTTT.

Many counts were recorded for this clonotype. The CDR3 coding sequence is TGCGCCAGCAGCTTGTTCACTAGCGGGGTCTCAGATACGCAGTATTTT. It encodes CASSLFTSGVSDTQYF. The chain has TRBV5-1 and TRBJ2-3; TRBD2 aligns across 10 bases. CDR3 length equals 16 residues. The trim removed 1 base at V and 4 bases at J, leaving 6 bases unmatched. Germline values: CDR1 SGHRS, CDR2 YFSETQ.

This clonotype has at least ten counts. The chain links TRBV28 to TRBJ1-6, with D tentatively TRBD1 (6 bases). The CDR3 has 18 residues. V lost 0 bases and J lost 4, with 16 bases in between. Germline V gives CDR1 MDHEN, CDR2 SYDVKM. The CDR3 spells CASSLWSGEEGYNSPLHF. The CDR3 DNA reads as TGTGCCAGCAGTTTATGGTCAGGGGAAGAGGGTTATAATTCACCCCTCCACTTT. The full variable domain, completed using reference TRBV28 and TRBJ1-6, is DVKVTQSSRYLVKRTGEKVFLECVQDMDHENMFWYRQDPGLGLRLIYFSYDVKMKEKGDIPEGYSVSREKKERFSLILESASTNQTSMYLCASSLWSGEEGYNSPLHFGNGTRLTVT.

The V call is TRBV12-3 or TRBV12-4, the J call TRBJ2-7, with D possibly TRBD1 on 5 matching bases. Trimming pared 4 bases from V and 0 bases from J, leaving 13 bases between. The CDR3 is 15 amino acids. Written as DNA, the CDR3 is TGTGCCAGCAGTTATAGGAAAAGGGGCTCCTACGAGCAGTACTTC. Its protein is CASSYRKRGSYEQYF.

This clonotype was counted many times. The chain uses TRBV29-1 and TRBJ2-5; 8 nucleotides align to TRBD1. The CDR3 spans 13 residues. V dropped 5 bases and J dropped 4; count of bases not matched to a gene: 6. Germline loops: CDR1 SQVTM, CDR2 ANQGSEA. CDR3 loop: CSVSQGAGETQYF. CDR3 nucleotide sequence: TGCAGCGTTTCTCAGGGGGCAGGAGAGACCCAGTACTTC.

A remark on this clonotype: A much larger clone lies one base from this, so it may be a read error. The rearrangement joins TRBV7-9 to TRBJ2-5; D is undetermined. The germline V gene has CDR1 SEHNR and CDR2 FQNEAQ (reference sequence). The CDR3 sequence is 11 residues long. V lost 5 bases and J 4 bases, leaving 5 bases between the germline ends. This chain's CDR3 is CASSNPETQYF. In DNA, the CDR3 is TGTGCCAGCAGCAACCCAGAGACCCAGTACTTC.

This clonotype appeared many times. The chain employs TRBV29-1 and TRBJ1-1; D possibly corresponds to TRBD1 (6 bases). The germline V gene encodes CDR1 SQVTM and CDR2 ANQGSEA. Trimming pared 6 bases from V and 4 bases from J, leaving 9 bases between. This CDR3 region has 11 residues. This CDR3 reads CSVTGTTEAFF. The CDR3 DNA reads as TGCAGCGTGACAGGCACCACTGAAGCTTTCTTT.

The chain employs TRBV20-1 and TRBJ2-5; D might be TRBD2 (6 bases). The germline V gene encodes CDR1 DFQATT and CDR2 SNEGSKA (reference sequence). The CDR3 contains 15 residues. V lost 1 base and J 4 bases, leaving 16 bases between the germline ends. The CDR3: CSARVWLGSGETQYF. CDR3 in DNA: TGCAGTGCTAGAGTGTGGCTCGGGAGTGGAGAGACCCAGTACTTC.

This clonotype appeared a few times. The chain recombines TRBV29-1 with TRBJ1-1; no clear D. Trimming took off 3 bases at V and 1 base at J, with 9 bases between the two ends. The CDR3 sequence is 13 residues long. CDR1 is SQVTM, CDR2 ANQGSEA, per germline. Written as DNA, the CDR3 is TGCAGCGTTGAGGGGTCCGGGAACACTGAAGCTTTCTTT. This sequence encodes CSVEGSGNTEAFF.

This clonotype was seen more than once but under ten times. This CDR3 is missing its conserved last phenylalanine or tryptophan, likely due to a read error. The DNA is omitted, as the CDR3 cannot be located on it reliably, and the CDR3 follows TCRdb's listing. The chain combines TRBV24-1 with TRBJ1-6; the table names TRBD1, a call not compared with the DNA. Inclusive of both ends, the CDR3 amounts to 11 amino acids. Germline lookup yields CDR1 KGHDR and CDR2 SFDVKD. This CDR3 is CATRAPGRSTI.

This clonotype appeared a few times. The gene calls are TRBV20-1 and TRBJ1-2; weak D call: TRBD1 (6 bases). Per germline, CDR1 DFQATT and CDR2 SNEGSKA (reference sequence). V was cut by 5 bases and J by 3 bases, with 16 bases left in between. This CDR3 is built from 14 residues. Written as DNA, the CDR3 is TGCAGTGCTCCAGGGGAGCAGGCGTACTATGGCTACACCTTC. Translating gives CSAPGEQAYYGYTF.